The 16 T cell receptor beta chains given below trace back to one sample, sequenced in a study of cytomegalovirus exposure and HLA in healthy donors (dated by TCRdb to 2015 to 2018). Receptor amplification or capture employed the immunoSEQ multiplex PCR assay. For the multiplex PCR, a mixture combining 60 forward primers for TCR Vbeta segments and 13 reverse primers for TCR Jbeta segments was used. Entries here come from immuneACCESS through TCRdb and include only in-frame sequences with V and J called. Some clones fail to appear in such tables; in the studies checked, an unresolved V gene covers under half of the shortfall, and the cause of the remainder is unknown. This sample holds approximately 190,000 clones; 84% were observed only once. The ten largest clones take up roughly 2.6% of the sample. The sample taken for sequencing was PBMCs. The receptors derive from a woman in her 50s in good health and CMV-seropositive.

For this clone: Other DNA sequences from this sample encode an identical CDR3 as well. The J gene is TRBJ2-3, the V gene TRBV28, with 7 bases fitting TRBD2. J gave up 4 bases and V 2 bases, and 0 bases lay outside the gene matches. The CDR3 length is 13 residues. CDR1 is MDHEN, CDR2 SYDVKM, per germline. As DNA, the CDR3 is TGTGCCAGCAGTTTAGGGGGGGCAGATACGCAGTATTTT. This codes for CASSLGGADTQYF. Combining the CDR3 with reference TRBV28 and TRBJ2-3 gives the whole variable domain DVKVTQSSRYLVKRTGEKVFLECVQDMDHENMFWYRQDPGLGLRLIYFSYDVKMKEKGDIPEGYSVSREKKERFSLILESASTNQTSMYLCASSLGGADTQYFGPGTRLTVL.

This clone was counted a single time. The genes are TRBV5-6 and TRBJ2-7, with D hard to call. The CDR3 sequence is 15 residues long. Germline CDR1 reads SGHDT; CDR2 reads YYEEEE. V shed 0 bases and J shed 2 bases, with 12 bases lying between them. The CDR3 DNA follows: TGTGCCAGCAGCTTGGCAATACAGACCACCTACGAGCAGTACTTC. Protein sequence: CASSLAIQTTYEQYF.

The J gene is TRBJ1-5, the V gene TRBV4-1, with D perhaps matching TRBD1 (6 bases). Germline lookup yields CDR1 MGHRA and CDR2 YSYEKL. The length of the CDR3 is 15 residues. V gave up 0 bases and J gave up 6 bases, with 12 bases separating them. The CDR3 nucleotides read TGCGCCAGCAGCCAAGAGGGTAGGGGGACTCAGCCCCAGCATTTT. Translation: CASSQEGRGTQPQHF.

CDR3 DNA sequence: TGTGCCAGCAGCGTAGCGGGCGACGGGATTTCACCCCTCCACTTT. Protein product: CASSVAGDGISPLHF. The chain joins TRBV9 to TRBJ1-6; D is unresolved. Germline values: CDR1 SGDLS, CDR2 YYNGEE. Trimming removed 0 bases from V and 9 bases from J, with 13 bases in between. There are 15 residues in the CDR3.

CDR3 in DNA: TGTGCCAGTAGTACCGACAGGGGTGTGGACAATCAGCCCCAGCATTTT. It specifies CASSTDRGVDNQPQHF. The rearrangement joins TRBV19 to TRBJ1-5; TRBD1 matches 8 bases. The CDR3 is made up of 16 amino acids. The germline V gene has CDR1 LNHDA and CDR2 SQIVND (reference sequence). After removal of 4 bases from V and 3 bases from J, the junction contained 8 bases not matched to a gene.

This clone was observed a few times. The chain combines TRBV19 with TRBJ2-2; TRBD2 is a possible D gene (5 bases). Germline values: CDR1 LNHDA, CDR2 SQIVND (reference sequence). The CDR3 is 14 amino acids. The ends were cut back, 10 bases at V and 3 bases at J, with 15 bases in the middle. Here the CDR3 DNA reads TGTGCCACTACACGGGATTGGGACACCGGGGAGCTGTTTTTT. It specifies CATTRDWDTGELFF.

The genes are TRBV19 and TRBJ1-2, with D possibly being TRBD1 (6 bases). The CDR3 is 15 residues long. V dropped 7 bases and J dropped 2 bases, with 17 bases sitting between them. The germline CDR1 and CDR2 sequences are LNHDA and SQIVND (reference sequence). The CDR3 protein is CASNSPGQSNYGYTF. CDR3 sequence (DNA): TGTGCCAGTAACTCCCCGGGACAAAGCAACTATGGCTACACCTTC.

This clone has only one observation. The CDR3 nucleotides read TGCGCCAGCAGCTTGGGGGGGCTATCACCCACAGATACGCAGTATTTT. This gives the protein CASSLGGLSPTDTQYF. The chain has TRBV5-1 and TRBJ2-3, with D tentatively TRBD1 (6 bases). Germline V gene lookup returns CDR1 SGHRS and CDR2 YFSETQ. V lost 0 bases, J lost 2 bases, and 13 bases lay in between. CDR3 length equals 16 residues.

The J gene is TRBJ1-5, the V gene TRBV29-1; TRBD1 aligns across 11 bases. The V gene end was trimmed by 6 bases and the J gene end by 3 bases; junction bases not matched to a gene: 4. Germline V gene sequence: CDR1 SQVTM, CDR2 ANQGSEA. This CDR3 region has 14 residues. The CDR3 here is CSVGTGGYNQPQHF. The CDR3 nucleotides read TGCAGCGTGGGGACAGGGGGATACAATCAGCCCCAGCATTTT.

The chain couples TRBV28 to TRBJ2-4; 9 nucleotides align to TRBD1. V shed 3 bases and J 3 bases; nucleotides not matched to a gene: 9. Germline-derived CDR1 and CDR2 are MDHEN and SYDVKM. The CDR3 extends over 17 amino acids. In DNA, the CDR3 is TGTGCCAGCAGTTTTACGGGACAGGGCCGGGGCAAAAACATTCAGTACTTC. Translating gives CASSFTGQGRGKNIQYF.

The V call is TRBV28, the J call TRBJ2-7, with 10 bases fitting TRBD1. The J segment lost 5 bases and the V segment lost 4 bases, leaving 5 bases of the junction unmatched. CDR3 length: 14 amino acids. CDR1 is MDHEN, CDR2 SYDVKM, per germline. DNA of the CDR3: TGTGCCAGCAGTTCCGGGACAGGGGTCGACGAGCAGTACTTC. As protein: CASSSGTGVDEQYF.

This chain connects TRBV15 to TRBJ1-5; 7 nucleotides agree with TRBD1. The CDR3 is 14 amino acids. Germline V gene lookup returns CDR1 LNHNV and CDR2 YYDKDF (reference sequence). Germline trimming cut 6 bases from V and 1 base from J; bases unmatched to any gene: 3. CDR3 coding DNA: TGTGCCACCAGACAGGGGTCGAGCAATCAGCCCCAGCATTTT. Encoded protein: CATRQGSSNQPQHF.

This clone appeared a single time. The CDR3 here is CASERAGIQETQYF. Here the CDR3 DNA reads TGTGCCAGCGAGCGAGCGGGGATACAAGAGACCCAGTACTTC. The chain recombines TRBV30 with TRBJ2-5; the match to TRBD2 covers 7 bases. Losses at the gene ends were 8 bases for V and 2 bases for J; bases not matched to a gene: 11. The CDR3 has 14 residues. The germline V gene has CDR1 GTSNPN and CDR2 SVGIG (reference sequence). The full variable domain, completed using reference TRBV30 and TRBJ2-5, is SQTIHQWPATLVQPVGSPLSLECTVEGTSNPNLYWYRQAAGRGLQLLFYSVGIGQISSEVPQNLSASRPQDRQFILSSKKLLLSDSGFYLCASERAGIQETQYFGPGTRLLVL.

The rearrangement uses TRBV5-8 and TRBJ2-3, with TRBD1 matching over 8 bases. The germline CDR1 and CDR2 sequences are SGHTS and YDEGEE. CDR3 length equals 16 residues. V lost 3 bases to trimming and J lost 2 bases; unmatched junction nucleotides: 8. The CDR3 coding sequence is TGTGCCAGCAGCTGGCTTCCGGGACAGGCCACAGATACGCAGTATTTT. It specifies CASSWLPGQATDTQYF.

This rearrangement joins TRBV2 to TRBJ2-5; maybe TRBD2 (5 bases). The CDR3 contains 13 residues. CDR1 and CDR2 (germline): SNHLY, FYNNEI. V dropped 8 bases and J dropped 4 bases, with 14 bases sitting between them. The DNA for the CDR3 is TGTGCCAGCGTCCGAGGGATGGGAGAGACCCAGTACTTC. This sequence encodes CASVRGMGETQYF.

The chain recombines TRBV6-1 with TRBJ2-5; 10 nucleotides match TRBD2. The V and J ends lost 6 bases and 3 bases, in that order; junction bases with no gene match: 7. From germline, CDR1 is MNHNS and CDR2 SASEGT. The CDR3 consists of 15 residues. The CDR3 protein is CASRERGGREETQYF. The CDR3 nucleotides are TGTGCCAGCAGAGAGCGGGGGGGCCGAGAAGAGACCCAGTACTTC.